This T cell receptor (beta chain) was captured in a study of graft-versus-host responses after intestinal transplantation (dated by TCRdb to 2020 to 2023). Some background on the complete study: Multivisceral, liver-intestinal, or isolated intestinal transplants were received by the recipients. To identify alloreactive clones, pre-transplant mixed lymphocyte reaction products were sequenced and compared with unstimulated pre-transplant donor and recipient T cells. After intestinal transplantation, graft-versus-host and host-versus-graft alloreactive T cell clones were followed in the graft, circulation and bone marrow using bulk TCR-beta CDR3 sequencing. Anti-thymocyte globulin induction was given to all recipients, followed by maintenance tacrolimus and steroids for approximately 3 years. Donor T cell macrochimerism was defined as a peak of at least 4% donor T cells among recipient peripheral blood mononuclear cells. The cohort enrolled 20 to 25 intestinal transplant recipients, one of whom was a retransplant, and a few patients without pretransplant specimens were excluded. Samples from three later patients were sequenced in-house on an Illumina MiSeq with MiXCR processing rather than by the commercial service. Findings and caveats that apply to the study as a whole: In patients with donor T cell macrochimerism, the allografts had high GvH to HvG T cell clonal ratios. Conclusions were limited by the relatively low number and heterogeneity of intestinal transplant patients. Peak levels of circulating GvH clones were associated with declines in HvG clones early after transplant. GvH clones were detected in recipient bone marrow, and some of these GvH clones were observed earlier in ileal mucosa or blood, consistent with an intestinal mucosal origin.

According to the study, the label for this sample's time point signals: cells obtained before transplantation from donor or recipient. CD3+CD4+ and CD3+CD8+ populations were FACS-sorted from unstimulated pre-transplant donor and recipient cells taken from spleen or lymph nodes. CDR1 and CDR2 are read off the germline V gene as WSHSY and SAAADI. The CDR3 measures 13 amino acids from cysteine to phenylalanine. The CDR3 DNA has 39 bases and is translated from base 1. The V end loses 7 bases and the J end loses 1 base, and a stretch of 11 bases separates them. Library preparation used the immunoSEQ multiplex PCR assay. In most patients, genomic DNA was isolated using the Qiagen DNeasy Blood and Tissue Kit and sent frozen to Adaptive Biotechnologies for TCR sequencing. For most patients, genomic DNA was subjected to high-throughput TCR-beta CDR3 sequencing by Adaptive Biotechnologies. As for the authors' bioinformatics: TCR sequencing data were retrieved from Adaptive's ImmunoSEQ software for 18 patients, whereas a few other patients were processed with MiXCR and VDJtools. To correct CD4 versus CD8 sorting errors, any sequence found in both subsets at a frequency ratio below 5:1 was removed. CDR3 nucleotide sequences shared between donor and recipient were removed because the origin of such sequences could not be assigned. At least 2-fold expansion over unstimulated cells and a minimum CFSE-low frequency of 0.002% (template counts) or 0.001% (read counts) were required for clones to be classified as alloreactive. Mappable clones were those detected in sequenced pre-transplant spleen, lymph node, or MLR CFSE-low populations of the donor or recipient. Cumulative frequency of alloreactive clones was calculated as a percentage of all sequences weighted by copy number. What TCRdb holds here is the immuneACCESS table cut down to in-frame rearrangements. Part of the clones is not present; checked against another copy, under half of the missing clones reflect an unresolved V gene, and the others are unexplained. The V and J calls and clone size come from that table; D and trimming were worked out from the DNA. This sample gives 65,000 to 90,000 clones in total; approximately 90% of them show up just once. In total, the top ten clones hold 7.6% of the sample.

As for this clone: Its recognized antigen is unknown. The input lacks base qualities; no much larger clone sits a single base away.

The source of this sequence is a human donor who was the organ donor for an intestinal transplant. Sequencing used unstimulated CD8+ T cells sorted from spleen or lymph node cells, obtained before transplant. The V and J segments used are TRBV10-2 and TRBJ2-7, with TRBD2 perhaps the D gene, on 6 matching bases. The CDR3 region reads CASKRDWSYEQYF. The nucleotide sequence is given as TGCGCCAGCAAAAGGGACTGGTCCTACGAGCAGTACTTC.